This T cell receptor (beta chain) emerged from a study of CD8+ T cells in alopecia areata. Sorting of CD4+ and CD8+ T cells was performed on PBMCs. Once RNA had been extracted, it was reverse transcribed into cDNA to act as the sequencing template. Sequencing was performed with immunoSEQ multiplex PCR; in TCRdb, only in-frame clones are kept and a portion is missing. The sample has approximately 99,000 clones; 45% to 60% are singletons. Whole-study results and caveats: Greater clonality was observed in lesional scalp samples, especially alopecia totalis/universalis, versus normal scalp.

This clone was counted only a few times. The target antigen is unknown. The CDR3 spans 14 residues. CDR1 and CDR2 from the germline V gene are SQVTM and ANQGSEA. V gave up 4 bases and J gave up 1 base, with 11 bases separating them. This receptor was obtained from a human donor with alopecia areata. J is TRBJ1-5 and V is TRBV29-1; D ambiguous. The specimen was NKG2D-low CD8+ T cells sorted from blood. The CDR3 nucleotides read TGCAGCGTTGTCTTTGGAAACAGCAATCAGCCCCAGCATTTT. Translation: CSVVFGNSNQPQHF.